Below are 20 T cell receptor beta chains sequenced from a single sample in a study of T-cell memory formation after mild COVID-19. TCRdb reprocessed the 5' RACE reads via MiXCR and lists one record per CDR3 protein. This sample has fewer than 700,000 distinct CDR3 sequences, with 20% to 25% found just once. The sample taken for sequencing was PBMCs or a T cell subset sorted from them (not recorded which). The receptors stem from an adult woman who had mild COVID-19 (a few samples of this study predate the infection). Cell type and time point are not known.

The J gene is TRBJ1-2, the V gene TRBV11-2, with 11 positions matching TRBD1. The germline gives CDR1 SGHAT, CDR2 FQNNGV. The CDR3 covers 12 residues. V gave up 2 bases and J gave up 12 bases; unmatched junction bases: 2. The CDR3 coding sequence is TGTGCCAGCAGCTTACGGACAGGGGGCCACACCTTC. Translation gives CASSLRTGGHTF.

In this sample, this clonotype turned up a few times. V gene TRBV6-5 combines with J gene TRBJ2-3, with no clear D. V was trimmed by 0 bases and J by 0 bases, leaving 10 bases between them. The germline V gene has CDR1 MNHEY and CDR2 SVGAGI. CDR3 length equals 16 residues. The CDR3 reads CASSYSGGVSTDTQYF. For the CDR3, the DNA is TGTGCCAGCAGTTACTCAGGCGGAGTAAGCACAGATACGCAGTATTTT.

V is TRBV12-3 or TRBV12-4 and J is TRBJ1-1; D uncertain. V was cut by 5 bases and J by 1 base, with 14 bases left in between. CDR3 size: 15 residues. CDR3 bases: TGTGCCAGCAGTCGCCTGGCGACTTCGAACACTGAAGCTTTCTTT. It encodes CASSRLATSNTEAFF.

The rearrangement joins TRBV7-9 to TRBJ1-2; D unresolved. Germline loops: CDR1 SEHNR, CDR2 FQNEAQ (reference sequence). This CDR3 comprises 13 residues. V lost 4 bases and J lost 8, with 14 bases in between. CDR3 bases: TGTGCCAGCAGCTCAGAGGGCCCTGGGGGCTACACCTTC. Translated, it gives CASSSEGPGGYTF.

This clonotype was found many times. The chain joins TRBV28 to TRBJ2-7; tentative D call: TRBD1 (6 bases). Germline assignment: CDR1 MDHEN and CDR2 SYDVKM. V lost 4 bases, J lost 6 bases, and 7 bases lay in between. CDR3 length: 11 residues. This chain's CDR3 is CASSYRVEQYF. CDR3 coding DNA: TGTGCCAGCAGTTACAGGGTCGAGCAGTACTTC.

This sequence joins TRBV29-1 and TRBJ2-7, with TRBD1 identical over 7 bases. The CDR3 consists of 13 residues. The V gene's germline CDR1 is SQVTM and CDR2 ANQGSEA. V dropped 4 bases and J dropped 4; count of bases not matched to a gene: 7. This CDR3 reads CSVAEGQSYEQYF. The CDR3 DNA follows: TGCAGCGTTGCAGAGGGACAGTCGTACGAGCAGTACTTC.

The chain combines TRBV6-5 with TRBJ1-2, with TRBD1 as a possible D gene (5 bases). CDR3 length equals 12 residues. V lost 6 bases and J 7 bases, leaving 12 bases between the germline ends. Germline-derived CDR1 and CDR2 are MNHEY and SVGAGI. CDR3 amino acids: CASSLLGVGYTF. In nucleotides, the CDR3 is TGTGCCAGCAGCCTACTAGGGGTTGGCTACACCTTC.

V is TRBV3-1 and J is TRBJ2-7, with 7 nucleotides matching TRBD1. The CDR3 runs 14 residues. Germline loops: CDR1 LGHDT, CDR2 YNNKEL (reference sequence). Trimming took 4 bases from V and 2 from J; bases not matched to a gene: 5. The CDR3 region is CASSPQGWAYEQYF. The CDR3, as DNA: TGTGCCAGCAGCCCACAGGGGTGGGCCTACGAGCAGTACTTC.

This clonotype was observed a few times. The rearrangement links TRBV9 to TRBJ2-7, with D unresolved. Germline V gene sequence: CDR1 SGDLS, CDR2 YYNGEE. Trimming shortened V by 0 bases and J by 6 bases, and 10 bases separated the two germline ends. There are 13 residues in the CDR3. The CDR3 spells CASSVGQATEQYF. In DNA, the CDR3 is TGTGCCAGCAGCGTAGGCCAGGCTACCGAGCAGTACTTC.

This clonotype was seen a few times. The chain carries TRBV7-3 and TRBJ2-1; TRBD1 agrees at 7 bases. V gave up 4 bases and J gave up 8 bases; unmatched junction bases: 11. CDR1 is SGHTA, CDR2 FQGTGA, per germline. The CDR3 runs to 15 residues. The CDR3 sequence: CASSSTGNFGDEQFF. CDR3 bases: TGTGCCAGCAGCTCGACAGGGAACTTCGGGGATGAGCAGTTCTTC.

This clonotype appeared a few times. The chain is built from TRBV10-3 and TRBJ2-1; TRBD2 agrees at 11 bases. Trimming removed 3 bases from V and 10 bases from J; junction bases left unmatched: 5. The CDR3 loop spans 14 amino acids. CDR1 is ENHRY, CDR2 SYGVKD, per germline. CDR3 nucleotides: TGTGCCATCAGTGAACTAGCGGGAGTAGGGGAGCAGTTCTTC. Amino acids: CAISELAGVGEQFF.

The V call is TRBV6-2 or TRBV6-3, the J call TRBJ2-3; TRBD2 matches at 7 bases. The CDR3 consists of 15 residues. Germline trimming cut 5 bases from V and 1 base from J; bases unmatched to any gene: 6. CDR1 and CDR2 from the germline V gene are MNHEY and SVGEGT. CDR3 DNA sequence: TGTGCCAGCAGTAGGCAGGCGGGGGGCACAGATACGCAGTATTTT. Protein: CASSRQAGGTDTQYF.

The chain recombines TRBV6-5 with TRBJ1-1; 7 bases agree with TRBD1. V trimming: 0 bases; J trimming: 5 bases; junction bases outside the gene matches: 9. CDR1 MNHEY and CDR2 SVGAGI come from the germline V gene. This CDR3 is 16 amino acids long. The CDR3 spells CASSYSGTAIGTEAFF. The DNA for the CDR3 is TGTGCCAGCAGTTACTCAGGGACAGCGATTGGGACTGAAGCTTTCTTT.

The J gene is TRBJ2-3, the V gene TRBV3-1, with D perhaps TRBD2 (6 bases). Between the trimmed V and J ends, which lost 4 bases and 5 bases, there was a span of 13 bases. CDR3 length: 14 residues. Germline CDR1 is LGHDT and CDR2 is YNNKEL (reference sequence). CDR3 protein: CASSPWDSGDTQYF. In DNA form, the CDR3 reads TGTGCCAGCAGCCCCTGGGACTCTGGAGATACGCAGTATTTT.

This sequence joins TRBV3-1 and TRBJ2-5, with D possibly TRBD2 on 5 matching bases. The germline V gene has CDR1 LGHDT and CDR2 YNNKEL (reference sequence). CDR3 size: 14 residues. V shed 5 bases and J shed 4 bases, with 14 bases lying between them. The CDR3 region is CASSSPLGGETQYF. The CDR3 nucleotides are TGTGCCAGCAGCTCACCCTTAGGAGGAGAGACCCAGTACTTC.

This chain links TRBV5-6 with TRBJ2-3, with 7 bases that match TRBD2. The CDR3 contains 14 residues. Trimming removed 4 bases from V and 4 bases from J; junction bases left unmatched: 6. Germline V CDR1 and CDR2: SGHDT, YYEEEE. CDR3 protein: CASSEGTNADTQYF. CDR3 DNA sequence: TGTGCCAGCAGCGAGGGGACTAACGCAGATACGCAGTATTTT.

The gene calls are TRBV5-1 and TRBJ2-1; 7 nucleotides match TRBD2. V lost 0 bases, J lost 8 bases, and 5 bases stayed unmatched. The CDR3 spans 14 residues. CDR1 SGHRS and CDR2 YFSETQ come from the germline V gene. Here the CDR3 reads CASSLAAGVDEQFF. The DNA for the CDR3 is TGCGCCAGCAGCTTGGCGGCGGGGGTGGATGAGCAGTTCTTC. The full variable domain, in which reference TRBV5-1 and TRBJ2-1 provide the parts outside the CDR3, is KAGVTQTPRYLIKTRGQQVTLSCSPISGHRSVSWYQQTPGQGLQFLFEYFSETQRNKGNFPGRFSGRQFSNSRSEMNVSTLELGDSALYLCASSLAAGVDEQFFGPGTRLTVL.

The chain carries TRBV11-2 and TRBJ2-1, with a weak D call TRBD2 (5 bases). This CDR3 has 13 amino acids. V lost 1 base and J 5 bases, leaving 6 bases between the germline ends. Germline CDR1 reads SGHAT; CDR2 reads FQNNGV. CDR3 residues: CASSLGLHNEQFF. The CDR3 DNA is TGTGCCAGCAGCTTAGGACTACACAATGAGCAGTTCTTC.

This chain connects TRBV12-3 or TRBV12-4 to TRBJ2-1, with TRBD2 as a possible D gene (6 bases). The CDR3 has 15 residues. With 6 bases removed from V and 3 bases from J, the gap between germline ends came to 15 bases. In DNA, the CDR3 is TGTGCCAGCAGCACTACGCGGGGCCGCTACAATGAGCAGTTCTTC. Amino acids: CASSTTRGRYNEQFF.

This clonotype was observed many times. The chain joins TRBV5-1 to TRBJ2-5; D might be TRBD1 (6 bases). Per the germline V gene, CDR1 is SGHRS and CDR2 is YFSETQ. The V and J ends lost 2 bases and 5 bases respectively, with 13 bases between them. CDR3 length: 14 amino acids. The CDR3 bases are TGCGCCAGCAGCTTTGGACAGCCCACGGAGACCCAGTACTTC. As protein: CASSFGQPTETQYF. Using reference TRBV5-1 and TRBJ2-5 for the parts outside the CDR3, the full variable domain is KAGVTQTPRYLIKTRGQQVTLSCSPISGHRSVSWYQQTPGQGLQFLFEYFSETQRNKGNFPGRFSGRQFSNSRSEMNVSTLELGDSALYLCASSFGQPTETQYFGPGTRLLVL.